One and the same sample provided the 28 T cell receptor beta chains below, sequenced in a study of T cells in Graves' hyperthyroidism and ophthalmopathy (dated by TCRdb to between 2019 and 2020). The library was prepared using multiplex PCR. Sequencing was carried out with an Illumina HiSeq 2000. Amplification of TCR beta CDR3 regions was carried out from RNA transcripts. The TCR CDR3 was subjected to a first round of RT-PCR using the HTBI primer set and the Qiagen OneStep RT-PCR kit. TCRdb cleaned the public reads at Q25 with fastp, built clones with MiXCR and kept in-frame beta chains. Rows are combined by CDR3 protein, so each entry shows the most common genes and DNA. The sample includes fewer than 500,000 distinct CDR3 sequences, with roughly 15% observed a single time. Less than 15% of the sample rests with the top ten. Material for sequencing was blood. The receptors come from a man aged 18 to 29 with Graves' ophthalmopathy.

This clonotype has only a few counts. The DNA of the CDR3 is TGTGCCAGTACCATTCGAGGGCCGAACACTGAAGCTTTCTTT. It encodes CASTIRGPNTEAFF. The J gene is TRBJ1-1, the V gene TRBV19; unclear D gene. The germline V gene has CDR1 LNHDA and CDR2 SQIVND (reference sequence). The germline V and J ends were trimmed by 7 bases and 1 base, with 13 bases remaining between them. This CDR3 comprises 14 residues.

The chain combines TRBV13 with TRBJ2-7; a weak D match, TRBD1 (6 bases). The CDR3 has 15 residues. V gave up 0 bases and J gave up 3 bases, with 12 bases separating them. Germline-derived CDR1 and CDR2 are PRHDT and FYEKMQ (reference sequence). The CDR3 sequence: CASSLGRTEIYEQYF. CDR3 DNA: TGTGCCAGCAGCTTAGGCCGGACAGAGATCTACGAGCAGTACTTC.

This clonotype was recorded many times. The V gene is TRBV5-1, the J gene TRBJ2-2; tentatively, D is TRBD2 (6 bases). This CDR3 spans 15 amino acids. The V and J ends lost 0 bases and 4 bases respectively, with 10 bases between them. Germline-derived CDR1 and CDR2 are SGHRS and YFSETQ. The CDR3 DNA is TGCGCCAGCAGCTTGGCGACTAGAGTCACCGGGGAGCTGTTTTTT. Its translation: CASSLATRVTGELFF.

This clonotype has more than one count but fewer than ten. The chain carries TRBV9 and TRBJ1-4; D gene ambiguous. The CDR3 is 13 amino acids. Deletions cut 0 bases from V and 4 bases from J, with 4 bases between. The V gene's germline CDR1 is SGDLS and CDR2 YYNGEE. CDR3 amino acids: CASSVEVNEKLFF. CDR3 DNA: TGTGCCAGCAGCGTAGAGGTTAATGAAAAACTGTTTTTT.

The chain recombines TRBV7-6 with TRBJ2-1; tentatively, D is TRBD1 or TRBD2 (5 bases each). CDR3 length: 15 amino acids. V dropped 6 bases and J dropped 8 bases, with 20 bases sitting between them. Germline assignment: CDR1 SGHVS and CDR2 FNYEAQ. The CDR3 bases are TGTGCCAGCAGTTTCGTGGAAGAGGGGCCTCATGAGCAGTTCTTC. Translation gives CASSFVEEGPHEQFF.

The chain recombines TRBV27 with TRBJ2-1, with 7 bases aligning to TRBD2. Germline V CDR1 and CDR2: MNHEY, SMNVEV (reference sequence). Trimming took 5 bases from V and 2 from J; bases not matched to a gene: 6. The CDR3 sequence is 15 residues long. The CDR3 sequence: CASSLSGSTYNEQFF. The CDR3 DNA follows: TGTGCCAGCAGTCTTAGCGGGTCCACCTACAATGAGCAGTTCTTC.

This clonotype showed up just a few times. The chain is built from TRBV4-1 and TRBJ2-2; D might be TRBD2 (6 bases). The CDR3 consists of 16 residues. The V and J ends lost 1 base and 1 base respectively, with 10 bases between them. The V gene's germline CDR1 is MGHRA and CDR2 YSYEKL. As DNA, the CDR3 is TGCGCCAGCAGCCAAGTTTGGACTATGAACACCGGGGAGCTGTTTTTT. This sequence encodes CASSQVWTMNTGELFF.

This clonotype was observed many times. The germline gene is not matched at one end of the junction; a read error may be the cause. The rearrangement links TRBV4-1 to TRBJ2-7; 9 bases fit TRBD1. Germline assignment: CDR1 MGHRA and CDR2 YSYEKL. The CDR3 sequence is 14 residues long. The CDR3 loop is CASSQGQGAYEQYF. DNA of the CDR3: TGTGCCAGCAGTCAGGGACAGGGTGCCTACGAGCAGTACTTC.

V gene TRBV4-1 combines with J gene TRBJ2-5; tentatively, D is TRBD2 (6 bases). CDR3 length equals 14 residues. V lost 0 bases to trimming and J lost 5 bases, with 10 bases between them. Per germline, CDR1 MGHRA and CDR2 YSYEKL. The CDR3 reads CASSQDGGVETQYF. The CDR3 DNA reads as TGCGCCAGCAGCCAAGATGGAGGGGTTGAGACCCAGTACTTC.

The gene calls are TRBV30 and TRBJ2-4; 7 bases are shared with TRBD2. The germline V gene has CDR1 GTSNPN and CDR2 SVGIG (reference sequence). The CDR3 sequence is 13 residues long. V shed 0 bases, J shed 9 bases, and the junction held 5 bases outside the gene matches. The CDR3 is CAWSVAASGIQYF. Here the CDR3 DNA reads TGTGCCTGGAGTGTAGCGGCTAGCGGCATTCAGTACTTC.

In its sample, this clonotype was seen a few times. CDR3 loop: CAIKGQENEQYF. The DNA of the CDR3 is TGTGCCATCAAGGGACAGGAAAACGAGCAGTACTTC. The V and J genes are TRBV10-3 and TRBJ2-7; 8 bases line up with TRBD1. This CDR3 has 12 amino acids. With V trimmed by 7 bases and J by 5 bases, 4 bases remained unmatched. From germline, CDR1 is ENHRY and CDR2 SYGVKD.

In its sample, this clonotype was seen many times. The V and J genes are TRBV7-8 and TRBJ2-7, with D uncertain. V lost 0 bases to trimming and J lost 2 bases, with 2 bases between them. The CDR3 loop spans 12 amino acids. From germline, CDR1 is SGHVS and CDR2 FQNEAQ. This chain's CDR3 is CASSLAAYEQYF. DNA for the CDR3: TGTGCCAGCAGCTTAGCGGCCTACGAGCAGTACTTC. The full variable domain, in which reference TRBV7-8 and TRBJ2-7 provide the parts outside the CDR3, is GAGVSQSPRYKVAKRGQDVALRCDPISGHVSLFWYQQALGQGPEFLTYFQNEAQLDKSGLPSDRFFAERPEGSVSTLKIQRTQQEDSAVYLCASSLAAYEQYFGPGTRLTVT.

This clonotype was recorded at least ten times. The rearrangement links TRBV11-2 to TRBJ2-5; D is perhaps TRBD1 or TRBD2 (5 bases each). Trimming stripped 5 bases from V and 5 bases from J, with 15 bases between. The CDR3 runs 14 residues. Per germline, CDR1 SGHAT and CDR2 FQNNGV. In DNA form, the CDR3 reads TGTGCCAGCAGCCCGGGACCCCCGGGGGAGACCCAGTACTTC. As protein: CASSPGPPGETQYF.

J is TRBJ1-4 and V is TRBV7-9; 10 bases align to TRBD1. CDR1 and CDR2 (germline): SEHNR, FQNEAQ (reference sequence). J gave up 7 bases and V 2 bases, and 1 base lay outside the gene matches. This CDR3 is built from 14 residues. The chain's CDR3 is CASSLRTGGEKLFF. For the CDR3, the DNA is TGTGCCAGCAGCTTACGGACAGGGGGTGAAAAACTGTTTTTT. The full variable domain, completed using reference TRBV7-9 and TRBJ1-4, is DTGVSQNPRHKITKRGQNVTFRCDPISEHNRLYWYRQTLGQGPEFLTYFQNEAQLEKSRLLSDRFSAERPKGSFSTLEIQRTEQGDSAMYLCASSLRTGGEKLFFGSGTQLSVL.

This clonotype was seen repeatedly, ten times or more. The chain carries TRBV7-9 and TRBJ1-2; the D is unclear. CDR1 is SEHNR, CDR2 FQNEAQ, per germline (reference sequence). V lost 5 bases and J 3 bases, leaving 13 bases between the germline ends. CDR3 length equals 14 residues. The CDR3 sequence is CASSIGMWDYGYTF. The CDR3 DNA sequence: TGTGCCAGCAGCATAGGAATGTGGGACTATGGCTACACCTTC. Filled out from reference TRBV7-9 and TRBJ1-2, the complete variable domain reads DTGVSQNPRHKITKRGQNVTFRCDPISEHNRLYWYRQTLGQGPEFLTYFQNEAQLEKSRLLSDRFSAERPKGSFSTLEIQRTEQGDSAMYLCASSIGMWDYGYTFGSGTRLTVV.

The rearrangement links TRBV6-1 to TRBJ2-3, with 7 bases matching TRBD2. The CDR3 sequence is 14 residues long. V gave up 5 bases and J gave up 3 bases; unmatched junction bases: 5. The germline V gene has CDR1 MNHNS and CDR2 SASEGT. CDR3 DNA sequence: TGTGCCAGCAGTAGGGGAGCGGGGACAGATACGCAGTATTTT. Its protein is CASSRGAGTDTQYF.

The chain is built from TRBV9 and TRBJ2-1; D is tentatively TRBD1 or TRBD2 (5 bases each). The CDR3 runs to 15 residues. V was pared by 0 bases and J by 4 bases, with 11 bases between. Germline V CDR1 and CDR2: SGDLS, YYNGEE. In nucleotides, the CDR3 is TGTGCCAGCAGCGTAGACGGGACCCCATACAATGAGCAGTTCTTC. Translating it yields CASSVDGTPYNEQFF.

About this clonotype: A junction boundary mismatches the germline segment, possibly from a read error. The rearrangement joins TRBV20-1 to TRBJ2-5; 13 nucleotides align to TRBD2. This CDR3 is 16 amino acids long. CDR1 and CDR2 from the germline V gene are DFQATT and SNEGSKA (reference sequence). The chain's CDR3 is CSASLLAGGPQQTQYF. As DNA, the CDR3 is TGCAGTGCTAGCTTACTAGCGGGGGGGCCCCAACAGACCCAGTACTTC.

This clonotype was seen ten or more times. The chain carries TRBV27 and TRBJ2-1, with TRBD2 matching over 8 bases. Per the germline V gene, CDR1 is MNHEY and CDR2 is SMNVEV (reference sequence). Trimming took 7 bases from V and 5 from J; bases not matched to a gene: 7. The CDR3 length is 14 residues. CDR3 nucleotides: TGTGCCAGCACCCGAGCGGGAGCCAACAATGAGCAGTTCTTC. Translation gives CASTRAGANNEQFF.

This clonotype was seen many times. The chain joins TRBV6-2 or TRBV6-3 to TRBJ2-1, with 9 bases lining up with TRBD2. V gave up 2 bases and J gave up 4 bases; unmatched junction bases: 6. Germline V gene lookup returns CDR1 MNHEY and CDR2 SVGEGT. This CDR3 region has 16 residues. The CDR3 sequence is CASSYPPGLAYNEQFF. Here the CDR3 DNA reads TGTGCCAGCAGTTACCCTCCGGGACTAGCTTACAATGAGCAGTTCTTC.

This clonotype was observed at least ten times. The chain recombines TRBV12-3 or TRBV12-4 with TRBJ2-1; 13 nucleotides align to TRBD2. The trim removed 8 bases at V and 8 bases at J, leaving 15 bases unmatched. This CDR3 has 17 residues. The CDR3 loop reads CASSPEIGLAGEDEQFF. DNA of the CDR3: TGTGCCAGCTCTCCTGAAATCGGACTAGCGGGAGAGGATGAGCAGTTCTTC.

The sample holds many counts of this clonotype. The rearrangement joins TRBV11-2 to TRBJ1-5, with D unclear. V lost 0 bases and J lost 3, with 3 bases in between. Germline-derived CDR1 and CDR2 are SGHAT and FQNNGV. The CDR3 totals 13 residues. The CDR3 reads CASSLDNNQPQHF. The CDR3 coding sequence is TGTGCCAGCAGCTTAGATAACAATCAGCCCCAGCATTTT.

There are many counts of this clonotype. The chain links TRBV24-1 to TRBJ2-1; no clear D gene. The length of the CDR3 is 11 residues. Per germline, CDR1 KGHDR and CDR2 SFDVKD. Trimming left V 9 bases short and J 5 bases short, with 7 bases between. Written as DNA, the CDR3 is TGTGCCACCGAGCACAACAATGAGCAGTTCTTC. Its protein product is CATEHNNEQFF.

V gene TRBV5-1 combines with J gene TRBJ2-7; TRBD2 matches 13 bases. Losses at the gene ends were 5 bases for V and 3 bases for J; bases not matched to a gene: 20. Germline-derived CDR1 and CDR2 are SGHRS and YFSETQ. This CDR3 is built from 20 residues. The CDR3 coding sequence is TGCGCCAGCAGATCAGGGACTAGCGGGAACTCCCACCTAGGGTTCTACGAGCAGTACTTC. Residues: CASRSGTSGNSHLGFYEQYF.

This clonotype showed up many times. V gene TRBV11-2 combines with J gene TRBJ1-6; no clear D. From germline, CDR1 is SGHAT and CDR2 FQNNGV. CDR3 length: 16 amino acids. V gave up 1 base and J gave up 3 bases, with 10 bases separating them. The CDR3 region has the DNA TGTGCCAGCAGCTTAGCCGGGTACGACTATAATTCACCCCTCCACTTT. Protein product: CASSLAGYDYNSPLHF.

The gene calls are TRBV19 and TRBJ1-2; D is perhaps TRBD1 (6 bases). The CDR3 consists of 14 residues. Germline CDR1 LNHDA, CDR2 SQIVND (reference sequence). The ends were cut back, 5 bases at V and 2 bases at J, with 12 bases in the middle. CDR3 protein: CASSGDILNYGYTF. The CDR3 nucleotides read TGTGCCAGTAGTGGGGACATACTAAACTATGGCTACACCTTC.

This clonotype appeared many times. This chain links TRBV9 with TRBJ2-7; 9 bases align to TRBD2. V lost 0 bases to trimming and J lost 7 bases; unmatched junction nucleotides: 5. Germline CDR1 and CDR2: SGDLS and YYNGEE. This CDR3 has 14 residues. In DNA, the CDR3 is TGTGCCAGCAGCGTAGACAGCGGGAGGAGTGAGCAGTACTTC. It translates to CASSVDSGRSEQYF.

This clonotype was counted ten times or more. The V gene is TRBV7-2, the J gene TRBJ2-5; the D is unclear. Germline V gene sequence: CDR1 SGHTA, CDR2 FQGNSA. The V gene lost 5 bases and the J gene lost 3 bases, with 10 bases spanning the gap. This CDR3 has 13 residues. As DNA, the CDR3 is TGTGCCAGCAGCCGCCTTAGCAAAGAGACCCAGTACTTC. Translated, it gives CASSRLSKETQYF.